Below, 10 T cell receptor beta chains from the same sample are listed, as sequenced in a study of blood T cell repertoires in COVID-19. Clones were read by immunoSEQ multiplex PCR, and TCRdb kept only the in-frame ones, dropping some. This table holds about 150,000 clones, 84% found once. Specimen: peripheral blood. These receptors all stem from a man between 65 and 85 years old with acute or convalescent COVID-19.

CDR3 region: CASSPGLAPHEQYF. Here the CDR3 DNA reads TGCGCCAGCAGCCCAGGACTAGCTCCCCACGAGCAGTACTTC. V and J are TRBV5-1 and TRBJ2-7; TRBD2 matches at 8 bases. Germline CDR1 SGHRS, CDR2 YFSETQ. V lost 4 bases, J lost 5 bases, and 8 bases stayed unmatched. This CDR3 has 14 residues.

This chain links TRBV5-1 with TRBJ2-1; TRBD2 agrees at 8 bases. V lost 3 bases and J lost 0; bases outside the gene matches: 2. The CDR3 has 15 amino acids. Germline values: CDR1 SGHRS, CDR2 YFSETQ. This CDR3 is CASSSGLASYNEQFF. The DNA for the CDR3 is TGCGCCAGCAGCTCAGGACTAGCCTCCTACAATGAGCAGTTCTTC.

This chain joins TRBV4-1 and TRBJ1-1; TRBD1 might be the D (6 bases). Germline loops: CDR1 MGHRA, CDR2 YSYEKL. The CDR3 covers 16 residues. Trimming took off 4 bases at V and 3 bases at J, with 18 bases between the two ends. CDR3 sequence reads: CASSRNQGYRYTEAFF. The CDR3 DNA follows: TGCGCCAGCAGCCGGAATCAGGGGTATCGTTACACTGAAGCTTTCTTT.

The V and J genes are TRBV19 and TRBJ1-2; 7 positions match TRBD1. With 5 bases clipped from V and 4 bases from J, the junction kept 10 bases outside the gene matches. The V gene's germline CDR1 is LNHDA and CDR2 SQIVND (reference sequence). CDR3 length equals 15 residues. As DNA, the CDR3 is TGTGCCAGTAGTGTCCGGGACAGAGATAGCTATGGCTACACCTTC. This codes for CASSVRDRDSYGYTF.

This chain connects TRBV6-5 to TRBJ1-1; D gene ambiguous. V lost 6 bases and J 0 bases, leaving 5 bases between the germline ends. Per germline, CDR1 MNHEY and CDR2 SVGAGI. The length of the CDR3 is 12 residues. CDR3: CASREVNTEAFF. Written as DNA, the CDR3 is TGTGCCAGCAGGGAGGTGAACACTGAAGCTTTCTTT.

V usage is TRBV30 and J usage is TRBJ1-2; a weak D match, TRBD1 (5 bases). The V gene lost 2 bases and the J gene lost 7 bases, with 8 bases spanning the gap. Germline loops: CDR1 GTSNPN, CDR2 SVGIG (reference sequence). CDR3 size: 11 residues. CDR3 sequence (DNA): TGTGCCTGGAGTCGACAGTTTGGCTACACCTTC. This translates into CAWSRQFGYTF.

This clone appeared a few times. The CDR3 protein is CASSATSGGPLTTQYF. The CDR3 DNA reads as TGTGCCAGCAGCGCGACTAGCGGGGGGCCGTTAACTACGCAGTATTTT. This chain connects TRBV13 to TRBJ2-3, with 13 bases lining up with TRBD2. The CDR3 has 16 amino acids. V shed 5 bases, J shed 8 bases, and the junction held 10 bases outside the gene matches. Germline loops: CDR1 PRHDT, CDR2 FYEKMQ (reference sequence).

V is TRBV18 and J is TRBJ2-7; the match to TRBD1 covers 8 bases. Germline CDR1 KGHSH, CDR2 LQKENI. V lost 6 bases to trimming and J lost 6 bases; unmatched junction nucleotides: 13. This CDR3 is built from 15 residues. The CDR3 reads CASSLTGVESTEQYF. The CDR3, as DNA: TGTGCCAGCTCCTTGACAGGGGTCGAATCTACCGAGCAGTACTTC. The entire variable domain, with the rest obtained from reference TRBV18 and TRBJ2-7, is as follows: NAGVMQNPRHLVRRRGQEARLRCSPMKGHSHVYWYRQLPEEGLKFMVYLQKENIIDESGMPKERFSAEFPKEGPSILRIQQVVRGDSAAYFCASSLTGVESTEQYFGPGTRLTVT.

The V call is TRBV7-8, the J call TRBJ2-5; TRBD2 is a possible D gene (5 bases). Germline V gene lookup returns CDR1 SGHVS and CDR2 FQNEAQ. The length of the CDR3 is 14 residues. The ends were cut back, 5 bases at V and 7 bases at J, with 17 bases in the middle. This CDR3 reads CASSRGLSTRTQYF. The CDR3 bases are TGTGCCAGCAGCCGAGGACTTTCTACCAGGACCCAGTACTTC.

The rearrangement links TRBV2 to TRBJ1-2, with 8 bases aligning to TRBD1. Losses at the gene ends were 4 bases for V and 4 bases for J; bases not matched to a gene: 14. This CDR3 comprises 17 residues. CDR1 SNHLY and CDR2 FYNNEI come from the germline V gene. CDR3 nucleotide sequence: TGTGCCAGCAGTGTCGACAGGGGAAGGTTAAGTGGCTATGGCTACACCTTC. Its protein product is CASSVDRGRLSGYGYTF.